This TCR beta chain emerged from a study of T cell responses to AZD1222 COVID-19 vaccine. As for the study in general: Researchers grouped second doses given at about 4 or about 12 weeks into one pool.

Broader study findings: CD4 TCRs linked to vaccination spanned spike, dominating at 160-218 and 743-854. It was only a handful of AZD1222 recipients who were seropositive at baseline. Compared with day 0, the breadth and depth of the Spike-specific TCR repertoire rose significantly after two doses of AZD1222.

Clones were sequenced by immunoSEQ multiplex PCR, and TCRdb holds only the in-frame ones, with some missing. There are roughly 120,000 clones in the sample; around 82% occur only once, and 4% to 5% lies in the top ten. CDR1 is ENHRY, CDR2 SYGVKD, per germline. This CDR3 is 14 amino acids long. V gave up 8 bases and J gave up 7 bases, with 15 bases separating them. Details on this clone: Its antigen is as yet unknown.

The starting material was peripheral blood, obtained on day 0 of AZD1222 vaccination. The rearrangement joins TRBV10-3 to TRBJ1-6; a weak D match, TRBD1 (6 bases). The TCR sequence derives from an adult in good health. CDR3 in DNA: TGTGCCATCTCAAAGACAGGTGCAAATTCACCCCTCCACTTT. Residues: CAISKTGANSPLHF.